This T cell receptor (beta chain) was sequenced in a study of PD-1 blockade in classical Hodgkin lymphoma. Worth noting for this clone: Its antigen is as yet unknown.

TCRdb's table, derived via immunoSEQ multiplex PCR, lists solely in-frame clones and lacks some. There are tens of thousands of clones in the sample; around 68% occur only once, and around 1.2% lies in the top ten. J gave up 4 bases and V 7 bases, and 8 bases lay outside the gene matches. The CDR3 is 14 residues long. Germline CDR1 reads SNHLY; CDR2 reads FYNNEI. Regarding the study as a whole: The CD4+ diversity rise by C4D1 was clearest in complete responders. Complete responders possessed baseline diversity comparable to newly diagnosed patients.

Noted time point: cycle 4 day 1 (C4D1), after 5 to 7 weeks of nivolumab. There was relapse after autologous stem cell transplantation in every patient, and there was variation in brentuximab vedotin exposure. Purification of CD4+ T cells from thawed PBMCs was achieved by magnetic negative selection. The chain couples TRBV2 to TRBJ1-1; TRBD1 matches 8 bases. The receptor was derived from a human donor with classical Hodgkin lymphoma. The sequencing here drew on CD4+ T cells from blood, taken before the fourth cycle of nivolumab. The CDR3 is CASTRTGRSTEAFF. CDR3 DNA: TGTGCCAGCACTCGGACAGGGAGATCCACTGAAGCTTTCTTT.